This T cell receptor (beta chain) was documented in a study of cytomegalovirus exposure and HLA in healthy donors. Points from the study as a whole: Analysis was performed later, and it showed HLA-associated TCR beta chains to be more clonally expanded than equally common others. Being productive about 90% or about 30% of the time was typical of most TCR beta V segments in an earlier analysis. The listing of 150 to 200 TCR beta chains classed them as cytomegalovirus-associated.

Concerning this clone itself: Its specificity is unknown.

Researchers ran the PCR with 60 Vbeta and 13 Jbeta primers. TCRdb's copy holds only in-frame clones and misses some; the assay was immunoSEQ multiplex PCR. The sample holds 150,000 to 180,000 clones, 70% to 80% seen once. The specimen was PBMCs. The TCR comes from a man under 40 in good health and CMV-seropositive.

The CDR3 nucleotides are TGTGCCAGCAGCCAAGATACTAGCGGGGGTGAGACCCAGTACTTC. It specifies CASSQDTSGGETQYF. The chain joins TRBV4-2 to TRBJ2-5, with TRBD2 matching over 11 bases. CDR1 and CDR2 (germline): LGHNA, YNFKEQ. Trimming removed 0 bases from V and 5 bases from J; junction bases left unmatched: 2. This CDR3 has 15 residues.